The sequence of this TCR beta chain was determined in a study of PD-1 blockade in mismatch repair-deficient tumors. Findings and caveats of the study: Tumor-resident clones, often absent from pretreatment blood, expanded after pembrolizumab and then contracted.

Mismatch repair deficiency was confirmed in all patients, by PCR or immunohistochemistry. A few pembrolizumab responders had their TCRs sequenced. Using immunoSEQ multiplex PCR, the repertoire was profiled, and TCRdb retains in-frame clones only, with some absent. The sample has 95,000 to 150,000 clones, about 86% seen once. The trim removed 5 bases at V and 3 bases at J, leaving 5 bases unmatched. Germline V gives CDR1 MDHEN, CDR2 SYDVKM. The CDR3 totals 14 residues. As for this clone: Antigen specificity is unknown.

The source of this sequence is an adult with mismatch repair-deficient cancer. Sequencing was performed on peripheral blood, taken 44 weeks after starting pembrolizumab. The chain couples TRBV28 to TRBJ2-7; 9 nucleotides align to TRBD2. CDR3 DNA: TGTGCCAGCAGTGGGACTAGCACCGTCTACGAGCAGTACTTC. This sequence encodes CASSGTSTVYEQYF.